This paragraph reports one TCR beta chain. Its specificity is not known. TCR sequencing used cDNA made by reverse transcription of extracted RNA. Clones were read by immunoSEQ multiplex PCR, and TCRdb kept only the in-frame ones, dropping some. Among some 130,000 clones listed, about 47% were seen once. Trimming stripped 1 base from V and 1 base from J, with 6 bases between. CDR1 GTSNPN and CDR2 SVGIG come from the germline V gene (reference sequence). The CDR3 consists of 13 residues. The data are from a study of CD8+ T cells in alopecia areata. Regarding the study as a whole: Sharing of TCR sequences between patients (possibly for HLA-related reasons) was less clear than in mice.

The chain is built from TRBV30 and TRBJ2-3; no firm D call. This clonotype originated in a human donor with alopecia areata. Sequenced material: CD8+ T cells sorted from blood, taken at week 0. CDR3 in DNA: TGTGCCTGGAGTGCAAGCGGCACAGATACGCAGTATTTT. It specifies CAWSASGTDTQYF.